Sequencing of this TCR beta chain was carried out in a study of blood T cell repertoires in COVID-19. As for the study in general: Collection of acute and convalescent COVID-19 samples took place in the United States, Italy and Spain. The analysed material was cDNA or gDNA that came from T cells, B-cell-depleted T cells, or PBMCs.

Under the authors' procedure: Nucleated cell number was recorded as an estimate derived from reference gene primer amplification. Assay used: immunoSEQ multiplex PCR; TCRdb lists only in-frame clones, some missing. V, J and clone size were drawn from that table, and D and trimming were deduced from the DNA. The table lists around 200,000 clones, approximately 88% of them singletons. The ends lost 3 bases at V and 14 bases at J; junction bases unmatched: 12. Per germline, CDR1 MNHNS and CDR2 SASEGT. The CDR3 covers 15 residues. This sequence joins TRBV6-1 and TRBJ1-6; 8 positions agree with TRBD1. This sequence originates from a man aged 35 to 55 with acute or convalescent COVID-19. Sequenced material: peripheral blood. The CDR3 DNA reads TGTGCCAGCAGTGATTCCCAGGGGGCCAGGATGTCCCTCCACTTT. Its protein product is CASSDSQGARMSLHF.